The present T cell receptor beta chain was sequenced within a study of T cell responses to AZD1222 COVID-19 vaccine. From germline, CDR1 is SGHRS and CDR2 YFSETQ. V was pared by 4 bases and J by 3 bases, with 10 bases of the junction left unmatched. The CDR3 extends over 15 amino acids. Note on this clone: Its antigen is undetermined.

Whole-study results and caveats: Clonal diversity may have been underestimated in mostly white British donors. Once two AZD1222 doses were given, Spike-specific TCR breadth and depth went up. Regions 160-218 and 743-854 held dominance among vaccine-associated CD4 TCRs, which spanned spike. At study baseline, merely several AZD1222 recipients were seropositive.

Clones were sequenced by immunoSEQ multiplex PCR, and TCRdb holds only the in-frame ones, with some missing. This table holds roughly 140,000 clones, just over 90% found once. The chain carries TRBV5-1 and TRBJ2-7; the match to TRBD2 covers 7 bases. The clonotype originates from an adult in good health. This sample comprised peripheral blood, obtained on day 0 of AZD1222 vaccination. Written as DNA, the CDR3 is TGCGCCAGCAGCCCCGGACTAGTGGGGGACTACGAGCAGTACTTC. Translating gives CASSPGLVGDYEQYF.